This T cell receptor beta chain was retrieved from a study of T cell responses to AZD1222 COVID-19 vaccine. Study background: Samples with a second dose at about 4 or about 12 weeks were pooled together.

After removal of 3 bases from V and 2 bases from J, the junction contained 4 bases not matched to a gene. Germline CDR1 is SGDLS and CDR2 is YYNGEE. The CDR3 loop spans 16 amino acids. The study's findings and limits: Repertoires were obtained only post-peak T cell response. Spike-specific TCR breadth rose after two AZD1222 doses, and depth rose as well. The donors showed a predominance of white British ancestry and of females, with possible underestimation of clonal diversity.

Turning to this clone: Its antigen is currently unknown.

Data came from immunoSEQ multiplex PCR; TCRdb stores just in-frame clones and leaves some out. The sample comprises approximately 170,000 clones, approximately 92% of which are singletons, and about 6.9% rests with the top ten. The sequence was collected from an adult in good health. The genes are TRBV9 and TRBJ2-1; TRBD2 matches at 11 bases. This sample comprised peripheral blood, obtained on day 0 of AZD1222 vaccination. The CDR3 is CASSATSGGTYNEQFF. The DNA of the CDR3 is TGTGCCAGCAGCGCAACTAGCGGGGGAACCTACAATGAGCAGTTCTTC.